A selection of T cell receptor beta chains follows, all from one sample in a study of blood T cell repertoires in COVID-19. TCRdb keeps only in-frame clones here, not all; method: immunoSEQ multiplex PCR. Of approximately 73,000 clones in the sample, 75% to 90% are singletons; the top ten hold under 10%. Source material: peripheral blood. These receptors were collected from a man older than 75 with acute or convalescent COVID-19. CDR3s include the opening cysteine and the closing phenylalanine or tryptophan. A D gene is named only where the DNA matches it firmly. Clone size, where shown, is once, few, many, or a class for clones that have expanded.

>TRBD1|TRBV5-1|.|TRBJ1-2
CASSPGTGNYGYTF
TGCGCCAGCAGCCCCGGGACAGGAAACTATGGCTACACCTTC
>.|TRBV18|once|TRBJ1-3
CASSPAGGSNTIYF
TGTGCCAGCTCACCGGCGGGGGGCTCAAACACCATATATTTT
>.|TRBV12-3/TRBV12-4|.|TRBJ2-7
CASSLGTSYEQYF
TGTGCCAGCAGTTTGGGCACCTCCTACGAGCAGTACTTC
>TRBD1|TRBV30|.|TRBJ1-6
CAWSNRDRGYNSPLHF
TGTGCCTGGAGCAACCGGGACAGGGGTTACAATTCACCCCTCCACTTT
>TRBD1|TRBV3-1/TRBV3-2|.|TRBJ2-7
CASSHGQGLLYEQYF
TGTGCCAGCAGCCACGGACAGGGATTACTCTACGAGCAGTACTTC
>.|TRBV28|.|TRBJ1-5
CASIGGGISQPQHF
TGTGCCAGCATAGGGGGGGGCATTAGTCAGCCCCAGCATTTT
>.|TRBV24-1|.|TRBJ1-2
CATSDSSGSNYGYTF
TGTGCCACCAGTGATTCCTCCGGGTCCAACTATGGCTACACCTTC
>.|TRBV3-1/TRBV3-2|.|TRBJ2-2
CASSQDARELFF
TGTGCCAGCAGCCAAGACGCGCGGGAGCTGTTTTTT
>.|TRBV30|.|TRBJ2-6
CAWSVFRGAGANVLTF
TGTGCCTGGAGTGTATTCCGGGGGGCAGGGGCCAACGTCCTGACTTTC
>TRBD2|TRBV7-3|.|TRBJ2-2
CASSPSSGRAGGELFF
TGTGCCAGCAGCCCAAGTAGCGGGAGGGCCGGCGGGGAGCTGTTTTTT
>.|TRBV5-1|.|TRBJ1-3
CASRKDISGNTIYF
TGCGCCAGCAGGAAGGACATTTCTGGAAACACCATATATTTT
>.|TRBV4-2|.|TRBJ1-2
CASSASGQGKDYGYTF
TGTGCCAGCAGCGCATCGGGGCAGGGGAAAGACTATGGCTACACCTTC
>TRBD2|TRBV19|.|TRBJ2-1
CASSIASGPYNEQFF
TGTGCCAGCTCTATAGCTAGCGGGCCTTACAATGAGCAGTTCTTC
>.|TRBV19|.|TRBJ1-5
CASKFEHGGQPQHF
TGTGCCAGTAAATTCGAACACGGGGGTCAGCCCCAGCATTTT
>.|TRBV7-2|.|TRBJ1-3
CASSRPFGGNTIYF
TGTGCCAGCAGCCGCCCCTTCGGTGGAAACACCATATATTTT
>TRBD1|TRBV19|.|TRBJ1-4
CASSAGDSFNEKLFF
TGTGCCAGTAGTGCCGGGGACAGCTTTAATGAAAAACTGTTTTTT
>.|TRBV7-2|.|TRBJ2-3
CASSLETSRTQYF
TGTGCCAGCAGCTTAGAGACTAGTCGTACGCAGTATTTT
>.|TRBV27|.|TRBJ1-5
CASSWGGNQPQHF
TGTGCCAGCAGTTGGGGAGGGAATCAGCCCCAGCATTTT
>TRBD1|TRBV2|.|TRBJ1-2
CASSERAGGSNYGYTF
TGTGCCAGCAGTGAAAGGGCAGGGGGCTCTAACTATGGCTACACCTTC
>TRBD2|TRBV29-1|.|TRBJ2-1
CSVSLGGWTNEQFF
TGCAGCGTTTCCCTGGGAGGGTGGACCAATGAGCAGTTCTTC
>TRBD1|TRBV5-4|.|TRBJ1-2
CASSLGQGINYGYTF
TGTGCCAGCAGCTTAGGACAGGGGATTAACTATGGCTACACCTTC
>.|TRBV9|.|TRBJ1-5
CASSVDSDSNQPQHF
TGTGCCAGCAGCGTAGACAGTGATAGCAATCAGCCCCAGCATTTT
>.|TRBV5-5|.|TRBJ2-1
CASSPPVDIDNEQFF
TGTGCCAGCAGCCCGCCGGTAGACATCGACAATGAGCAGTTCTTC
>.|TRBV3-1/TRBV3-2|.|TRBJ1-6
CASSQDSQSYNSPLHF
TGTGCCAGCAGCCAAGATAGCCAGAGCTATAATTCACCCCTCCACTTT
>TRBD1|TRBV5-1|few|TRBJ1-2
CASSSSGQGNYGYTF
TGCGCCAGCAGCTCGTCGGGACAGGGGAACTATGGCTACACCTTC
>TRBD2|TRBV29-1|.|TRBJ2-1
CSGRGLAGPNEQFF
TGCAGCGGAAGGGGACTAGCGGGACCCAATGAGCAGTTCTTC
>.|TRBV6-5|.|TRBJ1-1
CASRPWTLTEAFF
TGTGCCAGCAGGCCCTGGACATTGACTGAAGCTTTCTTT
>.|TRBV25-1|once|TRBJ1-5
CASSESGNQPQHF
TGTGCCAGCAGTGAATCAGGGAATCAGCCCCAGCATTTT
>.|TRBV19|.|TRBJ1-3
CASSGRGSGNTIYF
TGTGCCAGTAGTGGCAGGGGATCTGGAAACACCATATATTTT
>TRBD2|TRBV4-1|.|TRBJ2-1
CASSQARLAGHNEQFF
TGCGCCAGCAGCCAAGCAAGACTAGCGGGACATAATGAGCAGTTCTTC
>.|TRBV3-1/TRBV3-2|.|TRBJ2-7
CASSHGTPEEQYF
TGTGCCAGCAGCCATGGGACTCCGGAGGAGCAGTACTTC
>.|TRBV27|.|TRBJ2-7
CASSRQGEQYF
TGTGCCAGCAGTCGGCAGGGCGAGCAGTACTTC
>.|TRBV7-2|.|TRBJ1-5
CASSSDGSNGPQHF
TGTGCCAGCAGCTCCGACGGGTCGAATGGGCCCCAGCATTTT
>TRBD1|TRBV12-5|.|TRBJ1-6
CASASPVTGDLWNSPLHF
TGTGCTAGTGCCTCTCCCGTTACAGGGGATCTTTGGAATTCACCCCTCCACTTT
>TRBD1|TRBV2|once|TRBJ1-3
CAINAQGTGNTIYF
TGTGCCATCAACGCACAGGGGACTGGAAACACCATATATTTT
>TRBD1|TRBV23-1|.|TRBJ1-5
CASSQSGDRYQPQHF
TGCGCCAGCAGTCAATCGGGGGACAGATATCAGCCCCAGCATTTT
>TRBD2|TRBV5-1|.|TRBJ2-7
CASSLSGGGYEQYF
TGCGCCAGCAGCTTGTCGGGAGGGGGGTACGAGCAGTACTTC
>.|TRBV27|.|TRBJ1-6
CASSAGIGHNSPLHF
TGTGCCAGCTCTGCGGGGATCGGCCATAATTCACCCCTCCACTTT